This T cell receptor beta chain was observed in a study of T cell repertoires in cytomegalovirus infection. Study at large: Both CMV infection and a matching HLA type were indicated by public TCR beta signatures.

This clonotype was counted at least ten times. Antigen specificity is unknown. General study findings and limits: CMV-specific TCR beta clonotypes restricted by HLA-C dominated the ex vivo response. Cumulative public TCR beta family frequency identified CMV carriers with the relevant HLA.

CDR3 length: 15 residues. Trimming pared 5 bases from V and 6 bases from J, leaving 19 bases between. From germline, CDR1 is SGHTA and CDR2 FQGNSA. MiXCR was run by TCRdb on the reads, yielding one entry per CDR3 protein. The sample shows about 320,000 distinct CDR3 sequences, over 7.5% of them seen only once. The sequenced sample was PBMCs. The clonotype originates from a human donor in good health (CMV status not recorded). Some clones in this sample may be carry-over from other donors' samples. The chain couples TRBV7-2 to TRBJ1-2; no reliable D call. CDR3 DNA sequence: TGTGCCAGCAGCCTCGTGCCCGCGGCAGAAGATGGCTACACCTTC. Translation: CASSLVPAAEDGYTF.